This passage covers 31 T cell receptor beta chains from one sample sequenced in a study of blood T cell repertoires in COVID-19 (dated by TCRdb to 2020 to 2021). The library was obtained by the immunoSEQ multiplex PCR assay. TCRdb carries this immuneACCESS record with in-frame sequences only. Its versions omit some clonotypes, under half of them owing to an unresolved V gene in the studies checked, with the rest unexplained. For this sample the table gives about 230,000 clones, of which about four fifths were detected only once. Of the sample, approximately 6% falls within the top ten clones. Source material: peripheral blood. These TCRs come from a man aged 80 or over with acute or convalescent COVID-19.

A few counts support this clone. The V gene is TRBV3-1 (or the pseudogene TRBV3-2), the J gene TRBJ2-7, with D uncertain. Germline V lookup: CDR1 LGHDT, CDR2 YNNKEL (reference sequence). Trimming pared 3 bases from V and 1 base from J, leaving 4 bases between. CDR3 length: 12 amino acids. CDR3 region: CASSHLSYEQYF. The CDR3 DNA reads TGTGCCAGCAGCCACCTATCCTACGAGCAGTACTTC.

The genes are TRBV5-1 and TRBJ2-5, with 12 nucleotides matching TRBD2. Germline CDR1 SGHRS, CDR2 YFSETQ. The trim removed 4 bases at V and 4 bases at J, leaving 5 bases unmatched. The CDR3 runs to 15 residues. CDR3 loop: CASSPTSGGSETQYF. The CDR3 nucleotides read TGCGCCAGCAGCCCTACTAGCGGGGGGTCAGAGACCCAGTACTTC.

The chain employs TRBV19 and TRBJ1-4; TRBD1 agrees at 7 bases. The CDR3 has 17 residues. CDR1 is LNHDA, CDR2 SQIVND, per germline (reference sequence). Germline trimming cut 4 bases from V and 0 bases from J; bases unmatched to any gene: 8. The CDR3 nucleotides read TGTGCCAGTAGTACCCCCTGGGACAGAGCAACTAATGAAAAACTGTTTTTT. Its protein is CASSTPWDRATNEKLFF.

Here the CDR3 reads CASSPRQEAGELFF. CDR3 coding DNA: TGTGCCAGCTCCCCCCGACAGGAGGCCGGGGAGCTGTTTTTT. The chain joins TRBV18 to TRBJ2-2; D is perhaps TRBD1 (6 bases). This CDR3 region has 14 residues. In germline, CDR1 is KGHSH, CDR2 LQKENI. With 6 bases removed from V and 6 bases from J, the gap between germline ends came to 14 bases.

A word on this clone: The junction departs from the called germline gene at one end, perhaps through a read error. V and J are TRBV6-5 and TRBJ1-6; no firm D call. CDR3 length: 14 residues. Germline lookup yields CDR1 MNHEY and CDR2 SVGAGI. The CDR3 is CASTYSAGNSPLHF. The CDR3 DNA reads TGTGCCAGCACTTACTCCGCCGGGAATTCACCCCTCCACTTT.

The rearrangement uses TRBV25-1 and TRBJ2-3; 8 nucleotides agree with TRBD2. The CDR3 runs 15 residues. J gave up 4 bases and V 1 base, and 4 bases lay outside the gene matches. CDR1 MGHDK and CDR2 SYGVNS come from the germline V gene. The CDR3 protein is CASSEWSGSSDTQYF. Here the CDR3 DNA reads TGTGCCAGCAGTGAATGGAGCGGGAGTTCAGATACGCAGTATTTT.

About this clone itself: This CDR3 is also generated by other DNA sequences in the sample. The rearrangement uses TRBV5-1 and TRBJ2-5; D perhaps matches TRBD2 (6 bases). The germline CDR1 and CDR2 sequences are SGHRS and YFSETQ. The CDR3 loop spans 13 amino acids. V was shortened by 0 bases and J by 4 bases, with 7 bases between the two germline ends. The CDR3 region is CASSLGGGETQYF. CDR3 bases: TGCGCCAGCAGCTTGGGGGGAGGAGAGACCCAGTACTTC.

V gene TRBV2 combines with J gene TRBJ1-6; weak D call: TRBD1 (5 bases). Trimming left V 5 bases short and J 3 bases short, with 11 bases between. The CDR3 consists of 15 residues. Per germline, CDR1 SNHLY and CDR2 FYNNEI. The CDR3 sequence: CASSPGQIYNSPLHF. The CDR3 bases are TGTGCCAGCAGTCCCGGACAAATCTATAATTCACCCCTCCACTTT.

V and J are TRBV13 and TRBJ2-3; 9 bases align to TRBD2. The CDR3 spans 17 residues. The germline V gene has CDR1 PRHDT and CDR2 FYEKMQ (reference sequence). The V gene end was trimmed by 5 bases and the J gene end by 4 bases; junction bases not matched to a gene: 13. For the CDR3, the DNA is TGTGCCAGCAGCCCGCCACCAAGCGGGAGGCCGGCAGATACGCAGTATTTT. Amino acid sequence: CASSPPPSGRPADTQYF.

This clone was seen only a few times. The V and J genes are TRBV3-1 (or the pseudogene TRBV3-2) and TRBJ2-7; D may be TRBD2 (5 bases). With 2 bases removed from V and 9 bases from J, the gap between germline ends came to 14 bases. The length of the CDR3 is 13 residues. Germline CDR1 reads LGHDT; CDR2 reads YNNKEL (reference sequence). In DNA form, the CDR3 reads TGTGCCAGCAGCCAAAACTCCGGGGTTGGGCAGTACTTC. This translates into CASSQNSGVGQYF.

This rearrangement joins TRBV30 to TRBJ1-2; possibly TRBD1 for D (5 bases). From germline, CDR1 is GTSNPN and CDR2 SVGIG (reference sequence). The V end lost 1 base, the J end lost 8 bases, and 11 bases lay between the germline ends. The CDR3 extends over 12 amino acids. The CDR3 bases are TGTGCCTGGAGTGAAGGGGCGCGGGGCTACACCTTC. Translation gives CAWSEGARGYTF.

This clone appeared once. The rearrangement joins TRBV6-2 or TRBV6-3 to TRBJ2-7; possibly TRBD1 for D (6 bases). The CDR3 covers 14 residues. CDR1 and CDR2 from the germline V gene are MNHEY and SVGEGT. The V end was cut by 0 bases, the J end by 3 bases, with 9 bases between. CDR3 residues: CASSYSTTGYEQYF. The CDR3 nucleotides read TGTGCCAGCAGTTACTCGACGACAGGCTACGAGCAGTACTTC.

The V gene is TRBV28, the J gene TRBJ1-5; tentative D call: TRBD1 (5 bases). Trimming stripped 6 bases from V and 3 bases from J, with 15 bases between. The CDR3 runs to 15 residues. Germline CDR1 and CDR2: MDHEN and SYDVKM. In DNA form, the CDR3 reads TGTGCCAGCAGGGGAGCCGGGACTGACAATCAGCCCCAGCATTTT. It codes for CASRGAGTDNQPQHF. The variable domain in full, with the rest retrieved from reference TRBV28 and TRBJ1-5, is DVKVTQSSRYLVKRTGEKVFLECVQDMDHENMFWYRQDPGLGLRLIYFSYDVKMKEKGDIPEGYSVSREKKERFSLILESASTNQTSMYLCASRGAGTDNQPQHFGDGTRLSIL.

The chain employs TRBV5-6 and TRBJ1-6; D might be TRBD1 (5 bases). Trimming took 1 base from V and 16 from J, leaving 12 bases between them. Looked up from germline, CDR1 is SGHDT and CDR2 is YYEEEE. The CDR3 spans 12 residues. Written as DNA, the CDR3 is TGTGCCAGCAGCTTGTCAGGGCGCCTTCTCCACTTT. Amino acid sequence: CASSLSGRLLHF.

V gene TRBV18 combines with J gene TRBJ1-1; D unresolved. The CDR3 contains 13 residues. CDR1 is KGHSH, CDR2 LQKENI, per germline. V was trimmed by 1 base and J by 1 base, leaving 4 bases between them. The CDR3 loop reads CASSPLQNTEAFF. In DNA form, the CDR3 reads TGTGCCAGCTCACCACTTCAGAACACTGAAGCTTTCTTT.

The CDR3 loop is CASSLRQGGNTEAFF. In nucleotides, the CDR3 is TGCGCCAGCAGCTTGCGACAGGGCGGGAACACTGAAGCTTTCTTT. The chain recombines TRBV5-1 with TRBJ1-1; TRBD1 aligns across 7 bases. This CDR3 is 15 amino acids long. Germline V CDR1 and CDR2: SGHRS, YFSETQ. V shed 1 base and J 1 base; nucleotides not matched to a gene: 4.

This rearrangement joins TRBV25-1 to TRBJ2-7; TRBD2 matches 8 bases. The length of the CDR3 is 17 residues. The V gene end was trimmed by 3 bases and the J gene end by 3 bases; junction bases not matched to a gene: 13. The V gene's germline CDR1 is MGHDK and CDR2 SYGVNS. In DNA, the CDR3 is TGTGCCAGCAGTGAGGCCCCCAGAGCGGGAGTCTTCTACGAGCAGTACTTC. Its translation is CASSEAPRAGVFYEQYF.

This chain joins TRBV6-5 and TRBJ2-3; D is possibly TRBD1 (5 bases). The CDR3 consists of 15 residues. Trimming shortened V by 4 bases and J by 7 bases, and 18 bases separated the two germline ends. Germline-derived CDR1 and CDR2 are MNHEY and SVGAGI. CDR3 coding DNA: TGTGCCAGCAGTTCGCCGCCCGGGCAGGGTAATACGCAGTATTTT. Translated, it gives CASSSPPGQGNTQYF.

CDR3 sequence reads: CASSRRRDSNQPQHF. DNA for the CDR3: TGTGCCAGCAGCCGACGACGGGATAGCAATCAGCCCCAGCATTTT. V is TRBV7-8 and J is TRBJ1-5; unclear D gene. From germline, CDR1 is SGHVS and CDR2 FQNEAQ. There are 15 residues in the CDR3. Between the trimmed V and J ends, which lost 5 bases and 0 bases, there was a span of 11 bases.

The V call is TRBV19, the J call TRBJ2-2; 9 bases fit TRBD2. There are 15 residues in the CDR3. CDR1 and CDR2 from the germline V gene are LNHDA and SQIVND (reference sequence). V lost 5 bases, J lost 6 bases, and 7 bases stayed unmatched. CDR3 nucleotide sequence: TGTGCCAGTAGTCGAAGCGGGAGGTTAGCCGGGGAGCTGTTTTTT. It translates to CASSRSGRLAGELFF.

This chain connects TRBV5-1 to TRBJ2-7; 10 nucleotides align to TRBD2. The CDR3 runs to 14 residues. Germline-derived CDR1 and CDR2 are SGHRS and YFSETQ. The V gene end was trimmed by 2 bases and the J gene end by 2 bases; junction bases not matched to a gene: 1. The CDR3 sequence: CASSLAGGPYEQYF. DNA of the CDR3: TGCGCCAGCAGCTTAGCGGGGGGGCCCTACGAGCAGTACTTC.

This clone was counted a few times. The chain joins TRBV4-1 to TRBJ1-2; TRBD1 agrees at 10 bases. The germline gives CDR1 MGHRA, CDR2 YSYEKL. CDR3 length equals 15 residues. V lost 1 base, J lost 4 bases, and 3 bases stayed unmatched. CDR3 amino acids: CASSQGQGAIYGYTF. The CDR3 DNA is TGCGCCAGCAGCCAAGGACAGGGGGCAATCTATGGCTACACCTTC.

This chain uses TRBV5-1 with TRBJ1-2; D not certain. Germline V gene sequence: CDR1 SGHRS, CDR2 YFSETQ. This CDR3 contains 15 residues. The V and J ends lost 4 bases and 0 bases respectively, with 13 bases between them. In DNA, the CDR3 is TGCGCCAGCAGCAGGTCTGGCCGGGCTAACTATGGCTACACCTTC. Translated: CASSRSGRANYGYTF.

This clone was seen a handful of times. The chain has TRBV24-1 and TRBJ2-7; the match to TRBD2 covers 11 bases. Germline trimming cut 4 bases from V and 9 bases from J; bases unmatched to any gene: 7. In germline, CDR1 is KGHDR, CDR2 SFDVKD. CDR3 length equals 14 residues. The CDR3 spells CATSESSGRSGQYF. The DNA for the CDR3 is TGTGCCACCAGTGAGTCTAGCGGGAGGTCAGGGCAGTACTTC.

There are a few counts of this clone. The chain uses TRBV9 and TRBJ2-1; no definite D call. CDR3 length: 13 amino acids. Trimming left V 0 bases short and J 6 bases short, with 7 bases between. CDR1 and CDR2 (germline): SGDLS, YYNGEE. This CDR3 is CASSVGHFNEQFF. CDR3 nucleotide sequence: TGTGCCAGCAGCGTAGGACATTTCAATGAGCAGTTCTTC.

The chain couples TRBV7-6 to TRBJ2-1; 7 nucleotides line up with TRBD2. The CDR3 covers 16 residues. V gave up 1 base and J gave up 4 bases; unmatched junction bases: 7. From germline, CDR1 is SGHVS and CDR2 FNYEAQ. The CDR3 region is CASSLGPKAGYNEQFF. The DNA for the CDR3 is TGTGCCAGCAGCTTAGGACCCAAAGCGGGATACAATGAGCAGTTCTTC.

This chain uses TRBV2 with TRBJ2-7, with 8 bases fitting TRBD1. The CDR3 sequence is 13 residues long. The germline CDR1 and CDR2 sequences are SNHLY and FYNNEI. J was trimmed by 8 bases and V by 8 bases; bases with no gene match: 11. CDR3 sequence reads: CASGLPGGGKQYF. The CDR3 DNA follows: TGTGCCAGCGGGCTTCCAGGGGGCGGGAAGCAGTACTTC.

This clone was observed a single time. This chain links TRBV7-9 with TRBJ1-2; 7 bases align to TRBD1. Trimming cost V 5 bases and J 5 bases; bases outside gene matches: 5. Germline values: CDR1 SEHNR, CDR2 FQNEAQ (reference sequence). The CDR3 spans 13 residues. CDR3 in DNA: TGTGCCAGCAGCACGGGACAGATGTATGGCTACACCTTC. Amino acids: CASSTGQMYGYTF.

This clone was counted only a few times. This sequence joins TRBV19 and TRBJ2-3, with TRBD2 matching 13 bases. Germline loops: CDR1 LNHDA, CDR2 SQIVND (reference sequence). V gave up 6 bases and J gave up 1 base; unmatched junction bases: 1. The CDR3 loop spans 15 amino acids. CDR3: CASSGTSGGTDTQYF. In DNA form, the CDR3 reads TGTGCCAGTAGCGGGACTAGCGGGGGCACAGATACGCAGTATTTT.

CDR3 nucleotides: TGCGCCAGCAGCTTGACCACAGGGGCAGATACGCAGTATTTT. Encoded protein: CASSLTTGADTQYF. The J gene is TRBJ2-3, the V gene TRBV5-1; 7 bases fit TRBD1. Germline CDR1 reads SGHRS; CDR2 reads YFSETQ. V was pared by 1 base and J by 4 bases, with 3 bases of the junction left unmatched. The CDR3 runs to 14 residues.

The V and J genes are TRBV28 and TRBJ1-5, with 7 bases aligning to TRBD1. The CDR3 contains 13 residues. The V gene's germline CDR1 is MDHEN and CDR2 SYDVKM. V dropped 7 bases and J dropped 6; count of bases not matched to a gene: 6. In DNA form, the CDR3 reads TGTGCCAGCATCTTACAGGGGAGTCAGCCCCAGCATTTT. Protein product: CASILQGSQPQHF.